Here is one T cell receptor (beta chain) with its context. In its sample, this clone was seen once. The specificity of this receptor is unknown. No quality values exist for individual bases; no much larger clone is one base distant. The sample's time point label, in plain terms: baseline before first vaccination. Vaccinee samples were obtained from the UK trials COV001 and COV002, which included a single-blind randomized controlled phase 2/3 trial of AZD1222 (ChAdOx1 nCoV-19) in healthy adults. For TCRbeta chain sequencing, PBMC samples were collected from trial participants at day 0 and at day 28 after the second dose. The data originate from a study of T cell responses to AZD1222 COVID-19 vaccine (dated by TCRdb to the early 2020s). Looking at the study overall: AZD1222 recipients whose second dose came at about 4 weeks and those whose second dose came at about 12 weeks were combined into one group, since spike-specific TCR depth and breadth did not differ between the two schedules. Trial participants were enrolled into age subgroups of 18-55, 56-69 and 70-plus years, which contained around 150, 29 and 61 TCR-sequenced participants, respectively. TCR sequencing was performed for 233 trial participants, of whom about 200 were given two doses of AZD1222 and approximately 25 were given two doses of MenACWY control vaccine.

What the study reported, not specific to this receptor: Spike-specific TCR breadth and depth rose significantly after two AZD1222 doses compared with day 0 and with MenACWY recipients. The 56-69-year group was small, and its depth increase did not reach significance, likely because of low power. Only six AZD1222 recipients were SARS-CoV-2 seropositive at baseline, limiting conclusions about previously exposed vaccinees. Participants were mostly white British, with more females than males. The authors suggested clonal diversity may have been underestimated. CD4 TCRs associated with the vaccine covered the entire spike protein, and the dominant responses were in regions 160-218 and 743-854. Because no day 14 peak-response samples were available, the repertoires could be characterized only after the peak T cell response. Nearly half of unique spike-specific TCRs reportedly recognized epitopes outside regions mutated in the B.1.351 and B.1.1.7 variants.

The CDR3 regions of human TCRbeta chains were analyzed by immunosequencing. In the original analysis: TCRs in the repertoires were matched against a reference library of SARS-CoV-2-specific TCRs that had been generated with the MIRA antigen-specificity platform. Breadth was defined as the fraction of unique TCRs that were SARS-CoV-2-associated. Depth was defined as the fraction of total T cells that were SARS-CoV-2-associated. Using the MIRA data, every spike-specific TCR was mapped to the spike region that the TCR reacted to and assigned to either a CD4 or a CD8 class. Log10-transformed breadth and depth values were compared by one-way ANOVA with Sidak's multiple comparisons tests. Sourced from immuneACCESS, this table was stored by TCRdb with only in-frame sequences that have V and J called. A share of the clones is absent; for the studies checked, an unresolved V gene accounts for under half, and the remainder has no known explanation. D and trimming come from the DNA, and the V and J calls and clone size come from that table. Present in this sample are 150,000 to 200,000 clones, about 93% of which were seen just once. The ten largest account for approximately 0.6% of the sample.

From the cysteine up to the phenylalanine, the CDR3 has a length of 13 residues. The DNA shown is the 39-base CDR3, in frame from base 1. CDR1 and CDR2 are drawn from the germline V gene: KGHSH, LQKENI. V trim: 5 bases; J trim: 8 bases; unmatched bases: 8. This clonotype was obtained from an adult in good health. The chain uses TRBV18 and TRBJ1-2; 7 of the junction bases match TRBD1. Sequenced material: peripheral blood, taken on day 0 of AZD1222 vaccination. This receptor carries the CDR3 CASSSTQGSGYTF. In nucleotides, the sequence is TGTGCCAGCTCATCCACACAGGGGAGCGGCTACACCTTC.